Below, 21 T cell receptor beta chains from the same sample are listed, as sequenced in a study of T cell repertoires in cytomegalovirus infection. Using its own MiXCR run on the reads, TCRdb lists one record per CDR3 protein. The repertoire holds about 180,000 distinct CDR3 sequences, with roughly an eighth as singletons. The sample taken for sequencing was PBMCs. These TCRs come from a human donor in good health (CMV status not recorded). Some clones in this sample may be carry-over from other donors' samples.

There are a few counts of this clonotype. The V call is TRBV5-6, the J call TRBJ2-1; a possible D gene is TRBD1 (6 bases). V was pared by 4 bases and J by 7 bases, with 12 bases between. Germline CDR1 and CDR2: SGHDT and YYEEEE. This CDR3 region has 13 residues. The CDR3 coding sequence is TGTGCCAGCAGCATACTACAGGGAAATGAGCAGTTCTTC. It is translated as CASSILQGNEQFF.

This chain joins TRBV28 and TRBJ1-3; D ambiguous. V lost 2 bases and J lost 4, with 15 bases in between. Per germline, CDR1 MDHEN and CDR2 SYDVKM. The CDR3 runs to 16 residues. CDR3 region: CASSLEGRMYGNTIYF. In DNA form, the CDR3 reads TGTGCCAGCAGTTTAGAGGGCAGGATGTACGGAAACACCATATATTTT.

The genes are TRBV27 and TRBJ1-2, with TRBD1 matching over 9 bases. The length of the CDR3 is 15 residues. Germline CDR1 and CDR2: MNHEY and SMNVEV (reference sequence). V dropped 4 bases and J dropped 2; count of bases not matched to a gene: 5. CDR3 amino acids: CASSSGGQGNYGYTF. The CDR3 DNA sequence: TGTGCCAGCAGTTCGGGGGGACAGGGAAACTATGGCTACACCTTC.

This clonotype was seen repeatedly, ten times or more. The V and J genes are TRBV24-1 and TRBJ2-7; no firm D call. Germline values: CDR1 KGHDR, CDR2 SFDVKD. The CDR3 is 12 residues long. V was shortened by 9 bases and J by 0 bases, with 8 bases between the two germline ends. The CDR3 DNA sequence: TGTGCCACCGTCACGAACTCCTACGAGCAGTACTTC. Translated, it gives CATVTNSYEQYF.

This clonotype was counted at least ten times. This rearrangement joins TRBV10-3 to TRBJ1-1, with D maybe TRBD1 (5 bases). The ends were cut back, 3 bases at V and 5 bases at J, with 13 bases in the middle. The CDR3 extends over 14 amino acids. The V gene's germline CDR1 is ENHRY and CDR2 SYGVKD. CDR3 sequence (DNA): TGTGCCATCAGTGAACACCGGGACGGGACTGAAGCTTTCTTT. This codes for CAISEHRDGTEAFF.

This clonotype was counted many times. The chain couples TRBV29-1 to TRBJ1-5; D uncertain. The CDR3 consists of 12 residues. V lost 4 bases and J lost 4, with 8 bases in between. Per the germline V gene, CDR1 is SQVTM and CDR2 is ANQGSEA. The CDR3 DNA is TGCAGCGTTGGGTCCCCAAATCAGCCCCAGCATTTT. Amino acids: CSVGSPNQPQHF. The full variable domain, rest sourced from reference TRBV29-1 and TRBJ1-5, is SAVISQKPSRDICQRGTSLTIQCQVDSQVTMMFWYRQQPGQSLTLIATANQGSEATYESGFVIDKFPISRPNLTFSTLTVSNMSPEDSSIYLCSVGSPNQPQHFGDGTRLSIL.

This clonotype came up a few times. The gene calls are TRBV29-1 and TRBJ2-1; perhaps TRBD2 as D (5 bases). This CDR3 has 14 amino acids. V dropped 3 bases and J dropped 1 base, with 10 bases sitting between them. CDR1 SQVTM and CDR2 ANQGSEA come from the germline V gene. The CDR3 region is CSVDSGISYNEQFF. The CDR3, as DNA: TGCAGCGTTGATTCGGGAATTTCCTACAATGAGCAGTTCTTC.

The gene calls are TRBV7-2 and TRBJ1-6, with 8 nucleotides matching TRBD1. After removal of 4 bases from V and 10 bases from J, the junction contained 6 bases not matched to a gene. The germline V gene has CDR1 SGHTA and CDR2 FQGNSA. The CDR3 has 14 amino acids. CDR3 region: CASSSTGDRSPLHF. DNA for the CDR3: TGTGCCAGCAGCTCGACAGGGGATCGGTCACCCCTCCACTTT.

This clonotype was counted at least ten times. The rearrangement uses TRBV12-3 or TRBV12-4 and TRBJ1-2; 8 bases map to TRBD1. Germline trimming cut 5 bases from V and 8 bases from J; bases unmatched to any gene: 19. This CDR3 has 17 residues. CDR3: CASSPPGQVYTRRGYTF. CDR3 in DNA: TGTGCCAGCAGTCCCCCGGGACAGGTCTATACCCGCCGAGGCTACACCTTC.

The chain uses TRBV5-1 and TRBJ2-7, with TRBD1 matching over 9 bases. V shed 4 bases and J 3 bases; nucleotides not matched to a gene: 8. CDR3 length: 15 amino acids. CDR1 SGHRS and CDR2 YFSETQ come from the germline V gene. This CDR3 is CASSPGTGLFYEQYF. As DNA, the CDR3 is TGCGCCAGCAGCCCCGGGACAGGGCTATTCTACGAGCAGTACTTC. Using reference TRBV5-1 and TRBJ2-7 for the parts outside the CDR3, the full variable domain is KAGVTQTPRYLIKTRGQQVTLSCSPISGHRSVSWYQQTPGQGLQFLFEYFSETQRNKGNFPGRFSGRQFSNSRSEMNVSTLELGDSALYLCASSPGTGLFYEQYFGPGTRLTVT.

This clonotype was seen only a few times. This rearrangement joins TRBV6-1 to TRBJ2-2; 7 bases map to TRBD1. CDR1 and CDR2 from the germline V gene are MNHNS and SASEGT. The CDR3 has 15 amino acids. Trimming removed 6 bases from V and 4 bases from J; junction bases left unmatched: 8. The CDR3 DNA reads as TGTGCCAGCAGACCAACAGGGGATGCCACCGGGGAGCTGTTTTTT. Amino acids: CASRPTGDATGELFF.

This clonotype was seen only a few times. This chain joins TRBV28 and TRBJ1-5; D ambiguous. CDR1 MDHEN and CDR2 SYDVKM come from the germline V gene. The CDR3 runs to 16 residues. V was trimmed by 5 bases and J by 4 bases, leaving 18 bases between them. The chain's CDR3 is CASSPPWFDKNQPQHF. In nucleotides, the CDR3 is TGTGCCAGCAGTCCCCCGTGGTTCGACAAAAATCAGCCCCAGCATTTT.

This clonotype showed up many times. The J gene is TRBJ2-1, the V gene TRBV7-6; TRBD2 matches at 11 bases. Germline CDR1 is SGHVS and CDR2 is FNYEAQ. This CDR3 is built from 16 residues. V was pared by 4 bases and J by 6 bases, with 8 bases of the junction left unmatched. The CDR3 region is CASSWTGTSGGNEQFF. Here the CDR3 DNA reads TGTGCCAGCAGCTGGACCGGGACTAGCGGTGGCAATGAGCAGTTCTTC.

This clonotype has at least ten counts. The V and J genes are TRBV19 and TRBJ2-7, with 7 bases aligning to TRBD1. CDR3 length equals 15 residues. Trimming cost V 3 bases and J 4 bases; bases outside gene matches: 9. In germline, CDR1 is LNHDA, CDR2 SQIVND (reference sequence). CDR3: CASSIGGQELYEQYF. The DNA of the CDR3 is TGTGCCAGTAGTATCGGTGGACAGGAACTATACGAGCAGTACTTC.

This clonotype was seen many times. This chain links TRBV4-2 with TRBJ2-5; 10 bases are shared with TRBD2. V trimming: 2 bases; J trimming: 5 bases; junction bases outside the gene matches: 2. CDR1 is LGHNA, CDR2 YNFKEQ, per germline. This CDR3 spans 14 amino acids. The CDR3 protein is CASSQLAGEETQYF. CDR3 nucleotide sequence: TGTGCCAGCAGCCAACTAGCGGGGGAGGAGACCCAGTACTTC.

This clonotype came up a few times. This chain connects TRBV20-1 to TRBJ2-5, with a weak D call TRBD1 (6 bases). V shed 6 bases and J shed 0 bases, with 14 bases lying between them. Germline V gene data show CDR1 as DFQATT and CDR2 as SNEGSKA (reference sequence). CDR3 length: 14 amino acids. The CDR3 protein is CSAIKGDHQETQYF. CDR3 in DNA: TGCAGTGCCATTAAGGGGGACCACCAAGAGACCCAGTACTTC.

This clonotype showed up just a few times. The chain recombines TRBV28 with TRBJ2-6, with D possibly being TRBD1 or TRBD2 (5 bases each). There are 14 residues in the CDR3. V was cut by 6 bases and J by 4 bases, with 10 bases left in between. The V gene's germline CDR1 is MDHEN and CDR2 SYDVKM. In DNA, the CDR3 is TGTGCCAGCAGGAGGGGCGGCGGGGCCAACGTCCTGACTTTC. Amino acids: CASRRGGGANVLTF.

This clonotype was counted many times. The V call is TRBV29-1, the J call TRBJ2-1, with 13 nucleotides matching TRBD2. Looked up from germline, CDR1 is SQVTM and CDR2 is ANQGSEA. V lost 0 bases to trimming and J lost 2 bases; unmatched junction nucleotides: 1. This CDR3 comprises 16 residues. In DNA form, the CDR3 reads TGCAGCGTTGAAGAAGGGACTAGCGGGACCTACAATGAGCAGTTCTTC. As protein: CSVEEGTSGTYNEQFF.

This clonotype has more than one count but fewer than ten. The V call is TRBV28, the J call TRBJ1-1, with a possible D match to TRBD1 (6 bases). The CDR3 has 17 amino acids. Trimming stripped 2 bases from V and 2 bases from J, with 18 bases between. From germline, CDR1 is MDHEN and CDR2 SYDVKM. The chain's CDR3 is CASSLPVYREKNTEAFF. The DNA of the CDR3 is TGTGCCAGCAGTTTACCTGTTTACAGGGAAAAAAACACTGAAGCTTTCTTT.

This clonotype was counted many times. The rearrangement links TRBV7-9 to TRBJ2-3; D is unclear. This CDR3 is 15 amino acids long. Germline V gives CDR1 SEHNR, CDR2 FQNEAQ (reference sequence). Trimming pared 4 bases from V and 1 base from J, leaving 12 bases between. This CDR3 reads CASSSSRRGTDTQYF. CDR3 nucleotides: TGTGCCAGCAGCTCATCCAGAAGAGGCACAGATACGCAGTATTTT.

The chain recombines TRBV5-4 with TRBJ1-3; a possible D gene is TRBD1 (6 bases). The V end lost 4 bases, the J end lost 0 bases, and 11 bases lay between the germline ends. Germline V gene lookup returns CDR1 SGHNT and CDR2 YYREEE (reference sequence). The CDR3 length is 15 residues. The CDR3 DNA is TGTGCCAGCAGCACAGGACAGCGCTCTGGAAACACCATATATTTT. Translation gives CASSTGQRSGNTIYF.